This T cell receptor (beta chain) is from a study of control samples from healthy donors and cancer patients. This table comes from immunoSEQ multiplex PCR, and its TCRdb copy is limited to in-frame clones, with some not included. The table shows around 150,000 clones, with around 86% occurring only once. Trimming at V came to 3 bases and at J to 3 bases, leaving 7 bases not matched to a gene. This CDR3 comprises 15 residues. In germline, CDR1 is MGHDK, CDR2 SYGVNS. This chain joins TRBV25-1 and TRBJ2-7, with 8 bases aligning to TRBD2. The clonotype comes from a man aged 25-45 years in good health. Source material: blood. This CDR3 is CASSEHREGSYEQYF. Here the CDR3 DNA reads TGTGCCAGCAGTGAGCATCGGGAGGGGAGCTACGAGCAGTACTTC.